This T cell receptor (beta chain) was captured in a study of blood T cell repertoires in COVID-19 (dated by TCRdb to about 2020). Study-level background: Samples covering the acute and convalescent phases of COVID-19 were provided by collaborators in the United States, Italy and Spain. Sample metadata almost always included a de-identified subject ID, COVID-19 status, age in years and sex. HLA class I and class II types, where available, came from metadata supplied by the sample provider rather than from assay-based typing. The material from the prospective study consisted of cDNA or gDNA derived from T cells, B-cell-depleted T cells, or PBMCs. The repertoires were made available in a free public database intended to serve as a resource for research on the immune response to SARS-CoV-2. Deeply sampled blood TCRbeta repertoires from subjects exposed to, actively infected with, or recovered from COVID-19 were included in the dataset. Samples were obtained from the ongoing ImmuneRACE study (first 160 participants) and from some 1,200 subjects provided by 6 global collaborators. Results the study describes overall, beyond this receptor: The quantity of clinical and demographic metadata differed by source and by participant and was supplied without curation.

In Seattle, one collaborating source enrolled patients while the infection was active and tracked those patients longitudinally over the course of disease. Each collaborating institution followed its own protocols to collect whole blood in K2EDTA tubes. For TCRbeta analysis, collaborators shipped samples as frozen whole blood, isolated PBMCs, or DNA extracted from either of those sample types. The CDR1 and CDR2 encoded by the germline V gene (reference sequence) are SEHNR and FQNEAQ. V and J are trimmed by 6 bases and 1 base, and the gene matches miss 9 bases of the junction. Counted from cysteine to phenylalanine, this CDR3 has 16 amino acids. Solely the CDR3 DNA is kept, with 48 bases framed from the first base. Concerning this clone itself: The target of this receptor is not known. No qualities accompany the bases; no much larger clone lies one base away.

TCRbeta CDR3 regions were amplified from genomic DNA using the immunoSEQ Assay, a bias-controlled multiplex PCR. In the authors' own workflow: Within the assay, amplification of reference gene primers was used to estimate how many nucleated cells each sample contained. Sequence reads were collapsed and filtered to measure the absolute abundance of every unique TCRbeta CDR3 rearrangement. For each sample, productive Simpson clonality was calculated as the square root of Simpson's diversity index across productive rearrangements. TCRdb's version of the immuneACCESS table is confined to in-frame rearrangements and falls short of the full clone set. An unresolved V gene accounts for under half of the shortfall where checked; the remainder is of unknown origin. That table supplies the V and J calls and clone size; D and trimming were determined from the DNA. The table for this sample lists about 200,000 clones; 85% of them were counted only once. Under 0.95% of the sample is held by the ten biggest clonotypes.

The sequenced sample was peripheral blood. The V gene is TRBV7-9 and the J gene is TRBJ2-5; 9 central nucleotides agree with TRBD1. This receptor was identified in a man in his fifties or sixties with COVID-19, enrolled during active disease. The DNA sequence is as follows: TGTGCCAGCAGGCCCGGGACAGGGACTATCCAAGAGACCCAGTACTTC. Its translation is CASRPGTGTIQETQYF.